The rows below give T cell receptor beta chains drawn from one sample of a study of T and B cells in COVID-19 patients. TCRdb fed the multiplex PCR reads into MiXCR, producing one record per CDR3 protein. In the table there are under 8,500 distinct CDR3 sequences, about 28% of which are singletons. The material sequenced was blood. These receptors were collected from a human donor with active COVID-19. Both conserved end residues are part of each CDR3. Fields, in order: J gene, clone size, D gene, V gene, CDR3 protein, CDR3 DNA. D genes are given only for firm matches. Clone size is given for some rows only: seen once, a few or many times, or a class if the clone is expanded.

>TRBJ1-3|few|.|TRBV5-4
CASSLVGAGNTIYF
TGTGCCAGCAGCTTGGTGGGGGCTGGAAACACCATATATTTT
>TRBJ1-6|few|.|TRBV11-2
CASSLEAGLGSPLHF
TGTGCCAGCAGCTTAGAGGCAGGGTTGGGTTCACCCCTCCACTTT
>TRBJ1-4|medium-sized|.|TRBV29-1
CSVEDVTEHYF
TGCAGCGTTGAAGATGTAACAGAGCATTATTTT
>TRBJ1-4|medium-sized|.|TRBV15
CATRATPMVGEKLFF
TGTGCCACCAGGGCGACACCTATGGTTGGCGAAAAACTGTTTTTT
>TRBJ1-3|few|.|TRBV6-5
CASSLTGGGSSGNTIYF
TGTGCCAGCAGTCTTACAGGAGGAGGGAGCTCTGGAAACACCATATATTTT
>TRBJ2-3|.|TRBD2|TRBV29-1
CSVVAGRDTQYF
TGCAGCGTTGTAGCGGGGAGGGATACGCAGTATTTT
>TRBJ2-6|.|.|TRBV29-1
CSVGAGRYPVALTF
TGCAGCGTTGGAGCGGGTCGCTACCCGGTGGCCCTGACTTTC
>TRBJ2-3|few|.|TRBV12-3/TRBV12-4
CASRRPAGADTQYF
TGTGCCAGCAGACGCCCGGCTGGTGCAGATACGCAGTATTTT
>TRBJ2-5|few|.|TRBV5-4
CASSLAQRWETQYF
TGTGCCAGCAGCTTGGCCCAGAGATGGGAGACCCAGTACTTC
>TRBJ2-1|few|.|TRBV5-4
CASSLSGGGTYNEQFF
TGTGCCAGCAGCCTTTCCGGAGGGGGCACCTACAATGAGCAGTTCTTC
>TRBJ2-1|large|TRBD1|TRBV29-1
CSVEIWDSSYNEQFF
TGCAGCGTTGAAATTTGGGACAGTTCCTACAATGAGCAGTTCTTC
>TRBJ1-3|.|.|TRBV11-2
CASSQEGDWNTIYF
TGTGCCAGCAGCCAAGAAGGGGATTGGAACACCATATATTTT
>TRBJ2-1|.|TRBD2|TRBV6-2/TRBV6-3
CTSSAGLSSYNEQFF
TGTACCAGCAGCGCGGGACTAAGCTCCTACAATGAGCAGTTCTTC
>TRBJ1-5|once|.|TRBV12-3/TRBV12-4
CASSDRTSSNQPQHF
TGTGCCAGCAGTGACAGGACCTCTAGCAATCAGCCCCAGCATTTT
>TRBJ1-4|.|.|TRBV6-5
CASSYAVSRINEKLFF
TGTGCCAGCAGTTACGCGGTATCACGAATTAATGAAAAACTGTTTTTT
>TRBJ1-2|few|.|TRBV6-5
CASSGRGFCGYTF
TGTGCCAGCAGTGGCAGGGGTTTCTGCGGCTACACCTTC
>TRBJ2-1|.|TRBD2|TRBV7-2
CASSSAGGWNEQFF
TGTGCCAGCAGCTCGGCGGGGGGGTGGAATGAGCAGTTCTTC
>TRBJ1-5|medium-sized|.|TRBV19
CASSIDSSGGLSNQPQHF
TGTGCCAGTAGTATAGACTCGTCCGGGGGGTTGAGCAATCAGCCCCAGCATTTT
>TRBJ2-3|medium-sized|.|TRBV27
CASSFWEADTQYF
TGTGCCAGCAGTTTTTGGGAGGCAGATACGCAGTATTTT
>TRBJ1-1|few|.|TRBV14
CASSQDTEAFF
TGTGCCAGCAGCCAAGACACTGAAGCTTTCTTT
>TRBJ1-4|.|.|TRBV6-2/TRBV6-3
CASSYHTENEKLFF
TGTGCCAGCAGTTACCATACAGAGAATGAAAAACTGTTTTTT
>TRBJ2-7|.|TRBD2|TRBV27
CASRWGGEQYF
TGTGCCAGCAGATGGGGGGGCGAGCAGTACTTC
>TRBJ1-5|medium-sized|TRBD1|TRBV27
CASSPRTGLNQPQHF
TGTGCCAGCAGTCCCCGGACAGGGTTGAATCAGCCCCAGCATTTT
>TRBJ2-1|few|TRBD1|TRBV18
CASSVTGGSSYNEQFF
TGTGCCAGCTCAGTTACAGGGGGGAGCTCCTACAATGAGCAGTTCTTC
>TRBJ2-6|.|.|TRBV5-4
CASRVGGANVLTF
TGTGCCAGCAGAGTTGGGGGGGCCAACGTCCTGACTTTC
>TRBJ1-2|medium-sized|TRBD1|TRBV27
CASSSGQGWNYGYTF
TGTGCCAGCAGTTCAGGACAGGGATGGAACTATGGCTACACCTTC
>TRBJ1-2|medium-sized|.|TRBV6-5
CASTQQGHYGYTF
TGTGCCAGCACTCAACAGGGCCACTATGGCTACACCTTC
>TRBJ1-2|few|TRBD1|TRBV18
CASSPGGWGQGNGYTF
TGTGCCAGCTCCCCTGGAGGCTGGGGACAGGGTAATGGCTACACCTTC
>TRBJ1-1|medium-sized|.|TRBV19
CATAVGLSTEAFF
TGTGCCACCGCGGTAGGTCTGTCCACTGAAGCTTTCTTT
>TRBJ1-2|few|.|TRBV6-5
CASSYRGGGYTF
TGTGCCAGCAGTTACAGGGGGGGTGGCTACACCTTC
>TRBJ2-3|.|.|TRBV7-2
CASSFGLVRTDTQYF
TGTGCCAGCAGCTTTGGACTGGTTCGCACAGATACGCAGTATTTT
>TRBJ1-6|.|.|TRBV10-2
CASSPRPSSYNSPLHF
TGCGCCAGCAGCCCCAGACCGAGCTCCTATAATTCACCCCTCCACTTT
>TRBJ2-1|.|.|TRBV6-5
CASTRLMGGPSYNEQFF
TGTGCCAGCACCCGACTGATGGGGGGCCCTTCCTACAATGAGCAGTTCTTC
>TRBJ2-1|.|.|TRBV7-2
CASSLGQQYYNEQFF
TGTGCCAGCAGCTTGGGTCAACAATACTACAATGAGCAGTTCTTC
>TRBJ2-5|medium-sized|.|TRBV6-1
CASNNPQVQETQYF
TGTGCCAGCAACAACCCCCAAGTCCAGGAGACCCAGTACTTC
>TRBJ1-1|.|.|TRBV10-2
CASSETPGHTEAFF
TGCGCCAGCAGTGAGACCCCAGGGCATACTGAAGCTTTCTTT
>TRBJ2-5|medium-sized|.|TRBV29-1
CSARVREETQYF
TGCAGCGCCAGGGTCAGGGAAGAGACCCAGTACTTC
>TRBJ2-3|.|.|TRBV6-1
CASSVLISDTQYF
TGTGCCAGCAGTGTTCTTATTTCGGATACGCAGTATTTT